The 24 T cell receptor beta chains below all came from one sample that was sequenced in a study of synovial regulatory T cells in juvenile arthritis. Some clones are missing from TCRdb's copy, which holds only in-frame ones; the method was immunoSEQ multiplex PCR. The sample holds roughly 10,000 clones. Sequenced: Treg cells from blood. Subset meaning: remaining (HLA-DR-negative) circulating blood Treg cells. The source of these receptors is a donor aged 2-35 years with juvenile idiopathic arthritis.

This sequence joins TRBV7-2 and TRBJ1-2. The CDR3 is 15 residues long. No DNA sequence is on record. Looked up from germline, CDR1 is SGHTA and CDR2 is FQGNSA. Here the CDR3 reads CASSLMGGGDYGYTF.

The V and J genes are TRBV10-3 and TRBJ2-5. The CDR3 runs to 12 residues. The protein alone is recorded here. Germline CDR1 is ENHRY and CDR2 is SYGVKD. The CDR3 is CAISTVGETQYF.

The CDR3 region is CASKFGGSTTDTQYF. The chain employs TRBV5-1 and TRBJ2-3; the D call of TRBD2 rests on TCRdb alone, since no DNA is present to check it. This CDR3 is built from 15 residues. DNA is not recorded here. Germline CDR1 SGHRS, CDR2 YFSETQ. The full variable domain, completed using reference TRBV5-1 and TRBJ2-3, is KAGVTQTPRYLIKTRGQQVTLSCSPISGHRSVSWYQQTPGQGLQFLFEYFSETQRNKGNFPGRFSGRQFSNSRSEMNVSTLELGDSALYLCASKFGGSTTDTQYFGPGTRLTVL.

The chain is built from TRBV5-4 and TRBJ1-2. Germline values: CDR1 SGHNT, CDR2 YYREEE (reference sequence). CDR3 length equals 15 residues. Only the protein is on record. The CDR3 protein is CASSQGLSANYGYTF.

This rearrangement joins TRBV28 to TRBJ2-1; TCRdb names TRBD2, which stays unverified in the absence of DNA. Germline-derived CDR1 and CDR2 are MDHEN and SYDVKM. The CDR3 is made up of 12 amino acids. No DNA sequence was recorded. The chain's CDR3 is CASSDLPSQQFF.

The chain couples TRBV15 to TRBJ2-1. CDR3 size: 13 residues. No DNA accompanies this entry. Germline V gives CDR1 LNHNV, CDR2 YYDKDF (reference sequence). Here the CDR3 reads CATSRVSANEQFF.

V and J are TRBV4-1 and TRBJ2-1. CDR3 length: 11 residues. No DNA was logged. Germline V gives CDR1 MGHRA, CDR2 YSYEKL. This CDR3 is CASSQGGEQFF.

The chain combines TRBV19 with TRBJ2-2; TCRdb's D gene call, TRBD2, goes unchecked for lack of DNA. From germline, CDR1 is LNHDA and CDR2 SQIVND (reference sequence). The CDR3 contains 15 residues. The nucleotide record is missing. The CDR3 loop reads CASTPGLAPAGELFF.

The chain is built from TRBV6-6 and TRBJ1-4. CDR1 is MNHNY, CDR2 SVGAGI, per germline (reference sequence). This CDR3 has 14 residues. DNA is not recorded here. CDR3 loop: CASSYSTQTNQLFF.

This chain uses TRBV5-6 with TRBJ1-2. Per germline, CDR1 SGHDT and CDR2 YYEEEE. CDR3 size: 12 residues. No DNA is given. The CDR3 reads CASSTRFYGYTF.

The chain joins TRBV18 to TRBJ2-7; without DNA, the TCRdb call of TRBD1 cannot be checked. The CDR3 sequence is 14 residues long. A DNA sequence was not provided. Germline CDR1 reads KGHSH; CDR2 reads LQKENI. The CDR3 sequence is CASSPFDRAYEQYF.

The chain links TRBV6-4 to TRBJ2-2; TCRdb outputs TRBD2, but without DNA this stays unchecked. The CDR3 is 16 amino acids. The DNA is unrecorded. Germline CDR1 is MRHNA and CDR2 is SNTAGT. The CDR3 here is CASSDVAGVGTGELFF.

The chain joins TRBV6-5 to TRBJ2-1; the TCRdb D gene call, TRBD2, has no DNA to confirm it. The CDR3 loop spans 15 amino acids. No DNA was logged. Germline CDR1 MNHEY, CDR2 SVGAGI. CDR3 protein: CASSYWGEWGNEQFF.

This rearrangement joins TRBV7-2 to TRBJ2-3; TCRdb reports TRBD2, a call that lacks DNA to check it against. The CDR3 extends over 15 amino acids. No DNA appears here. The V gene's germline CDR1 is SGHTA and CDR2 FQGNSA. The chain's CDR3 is CASSLYGGSTDTQYF.

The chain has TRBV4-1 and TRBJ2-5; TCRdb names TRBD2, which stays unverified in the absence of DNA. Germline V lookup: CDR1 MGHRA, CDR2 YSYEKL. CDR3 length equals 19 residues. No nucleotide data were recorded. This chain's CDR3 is CASSRETKRGSGHQETQYF.

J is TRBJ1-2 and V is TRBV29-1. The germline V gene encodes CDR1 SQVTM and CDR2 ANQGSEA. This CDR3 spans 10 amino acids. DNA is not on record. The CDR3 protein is CSVDHGGYTF.

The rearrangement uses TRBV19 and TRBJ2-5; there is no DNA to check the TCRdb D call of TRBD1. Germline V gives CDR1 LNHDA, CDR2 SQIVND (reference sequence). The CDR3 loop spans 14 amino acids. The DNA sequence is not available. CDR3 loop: CASSMGQGSETQYF.

The CDR3 loop is CAIGTISYNEQFF. This chain links TRBV10-3 with TRBJ2-1; lacking DNA, the TRBD2 call made by TCRdb goes unchecked. CDR3 length: 13 amino acids. DNA is not recorded here. Germline CDR1 ENHRY, CDR2 SYGVKD.

The CDR3 protein is CASRQQGYEQYF. The V gene is TRBV5-1, the J gene TRBJ2-7; as DNA is missing, the TRBD1 call by TCRdb cannot be tested. The CDR3 has 12 residues. No coding sequence is recorded. Germline CDR1 reads SGHRS; CDR2 reads YFSETQ.

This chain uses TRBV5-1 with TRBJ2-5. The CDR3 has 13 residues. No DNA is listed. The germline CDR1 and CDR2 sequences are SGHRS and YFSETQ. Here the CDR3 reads CASSRSMSETQYF.

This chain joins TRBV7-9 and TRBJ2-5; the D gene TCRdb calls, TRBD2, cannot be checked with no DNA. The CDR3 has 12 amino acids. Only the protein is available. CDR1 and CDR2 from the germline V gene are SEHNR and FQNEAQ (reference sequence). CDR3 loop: CASSLRQETQYF.

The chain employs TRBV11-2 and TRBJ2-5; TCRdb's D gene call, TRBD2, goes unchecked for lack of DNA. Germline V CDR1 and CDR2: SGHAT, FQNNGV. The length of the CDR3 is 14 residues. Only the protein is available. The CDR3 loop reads CASSLRLAEETQYF.

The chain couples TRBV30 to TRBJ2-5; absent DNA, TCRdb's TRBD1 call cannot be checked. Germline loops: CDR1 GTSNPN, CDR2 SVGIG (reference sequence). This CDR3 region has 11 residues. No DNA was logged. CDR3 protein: CAWSQKETQYF.

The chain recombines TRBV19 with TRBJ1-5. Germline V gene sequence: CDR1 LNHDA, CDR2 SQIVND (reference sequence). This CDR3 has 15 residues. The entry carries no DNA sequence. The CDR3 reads CASSISGGAGQPQHF.